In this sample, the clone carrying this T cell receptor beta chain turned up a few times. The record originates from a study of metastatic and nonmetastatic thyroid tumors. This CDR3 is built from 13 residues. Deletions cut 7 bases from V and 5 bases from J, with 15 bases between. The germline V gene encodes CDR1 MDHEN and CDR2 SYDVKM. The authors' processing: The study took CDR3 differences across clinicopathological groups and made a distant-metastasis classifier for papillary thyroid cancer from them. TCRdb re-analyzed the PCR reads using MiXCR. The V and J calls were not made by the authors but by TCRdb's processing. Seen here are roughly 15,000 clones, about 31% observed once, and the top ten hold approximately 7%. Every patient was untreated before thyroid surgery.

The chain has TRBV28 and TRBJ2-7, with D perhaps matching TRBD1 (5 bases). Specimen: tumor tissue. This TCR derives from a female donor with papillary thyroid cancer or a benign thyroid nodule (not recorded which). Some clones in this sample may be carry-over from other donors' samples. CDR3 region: CASKGRVIHEQYF. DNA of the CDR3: TGTGCCAGCAAGGGCAGGGTCATCCACGAGCAGTACTTC.